Below, 26 T cell receptor beta chains from the same sample are listed, as sequenced in a study of OX40 agonist ivuxolimab in advanced cancers. Some clones are missing from TCRdb's copy, which holds only in-frame ones; the method was immunoSEQ multiplex PCR. The data show 60,000 or so clones, 94% seen once. Sequencing used CD4+ or CD8+ T cells sorted from blood, obtained in a trial of the OX40 agonist ivuxolimab. Receptors originate from an adult with an advanced solid tumor such as melanoma, head and neck, liver or kidney cancer.

This clone was counted once. The J gene is TRBJ1-4, the V gene TRBV30; 9 bases fit TRBD1. The trim removed 8 bases at V and 5 bases at J, leaving 3 bases unmatched. CDR1 and CDR2 (germline): GTSNPN, SVGIG (reference sequence). This CDR3 is built from 12 residues. The CDR3 region has the DNA TGTGCCGGGGACAGGGAAAATGAAAAACTGTTTTTT. Protein sequence: CAGDRENEKLFF.

This sequence joins TRBV5-4 and TRBJ2-1; no reliable D call. Germline-derived CDR1 and CDR2 are SGHNT and YYREEE (reference sequence). The CDR3 totals 11 residues. Trimming took off 3 bases at V and 5 bases at J, with 3 bases between the two ends. CDR3 sequence: CASSYDNEQFF. CDR3 in DNA: TGTGCCAGCAGCTACGACAATGAGCAGTTCTTC. The full variable domain, with the rest looked up from reference TRBV5-4 and TRBJ2-1, is ETGVTQSPTHLIKTRGQQVTLRCSSQSGHNTVSWYQQALGQGPQFIFQYYREEENGRGNFPPRFSGLQFPNYSSELNVNALELDDSALYLCASSYDNEQFFGPGTRLTVL.

The V and J genes are TRBV6-5 and TRBJ2-1, with D perhaps matching TRBD1 (5 bases). From germline, CDR1 is MNHEY and CDR2 SVGAGI. Trimming removed 3 bases from V and 8 bases from J, with 11 bases in between. The CDR3 runs to 13 residues. Written as DNA, the CDR3 is TGTGCCAGCAGTTATTTAGGGGTGGATGAGCAGTTCTTC. This codes for CASSYLGVDEQFF.

V and J are TRBV19 and TRBJ2-7, with D perhaps given as TRBD1 or TRBD2 (6 bases each). The CDR3 has 16 amino acids. The germline V and J ends were trimmed by 5 bases and 4 bases, with 21 bases remaining between them. The V gene's germline CDR1 is LNHDA and CDR2 SQIVND (reference sequence). As DNA, the CDR3 is TGTGCCAGTAGTGTAACATATGCAGGGGCGGGGTACGAGCAGTACTTC. Translation: CASSVTYAGAGYEQYF.

The V gene is TRBV27, the J gene TRBJ1-2, with D possibly matching TRBD1 (5 bases). CDR1 MNHEY and CDR2 SMNVEV come from the germline V gene (reference sequence). V lost 1 base and J lost 5, with 8 bases in between. CDR3 length: 13 amino acids. Here the CDR3 reads CASSLWGGYGYTF. The CDR3 region has the DNA TGTGCCAGCAGTTTATGGGGGGGATATGGCTACACCTTC.

The chain links TRBV9 to TRBJ2-6; D might be TRBD1 (6 bases). Germline CDR1 SGDLS, CDR2 YYNGEE. This CDR3 is built from 17 residues. V lost 4 bases to trimming and J lost 0 bases, with 14 bases between them. The CDR3 protein is CASSSGTSNSGANVLTF. The CDR3 coding sequence is TGTGCCAGCAGCTCTGGGACAAGCAACTCTGGGGCCAACGTCCTGACTTTC.

V gene TRBV4-3 combines with J gene TRBJ2-2; weak D call: TRBD2 (5 bases). This CDR3 has 17 residues. V was cut by 0 bases and J by 3 bases, with 14 bases left in between. CDR1 and CDR2 from the germline V gene are LGHNA and YSLEER. The CDR3 spells CASSQESSPRDTGELFF. CDR3 sequence (DNA): TGCGCCAGCAGCCAAGAGTCGTCTCCGAGGGACACCGGGGAGCTGTTTTTT.

Details on this clone: At one of its ends the junction is not consistent with the germline gene, which may arise from a read error. This sample includes further DNA sequences coding for the same CDR3. CDR3: CATGSSQVDTGELFF. The CDR3, as DNA: TGCGCCACCGGCTCGTCGCAGGTCGACACCGGGGAGCTGTTTTTT. This rearrangement joins TRBV10-3 to TRBJ2-2, with D unclear. The CDR3 is 15 amino acids. Germline V gives CDR1 ENHRY, CDR2 SYGVKD.

J is TRBJ1-4 and V is TRBV19; a possible D gene is TRBD1 (6 bases). The CDR3 spans 17 residues. V was pared by 5 bases and J by 0 bases, with 16 bases between. Germline V gene data show CDR1 as LNHDA and CDR2 as SQIVND (reference sequence). The DNA of the CDR3 is TGTGCCAGTAGTCACACAGGGTTTCGGGCAACTAATGAAAAACTGTTTTTT. Translation gives CASSHTGFRATNEKLFF.

V and J are TRBV6-1 and TRBJ2-1; a possible D gene is TRBD2 (5 bases). Germline V gives CDR1 MNHNS, CDR2 SASEGT. This CDR3 has 15 amino acids. Trimming removed 4 bases from V and 0 bases from J, with 10 bases in between. CDR3 region: CASSGIAYSYNEQFF. The CDR3 region has the DNA TGTGCCAGCAGTGGGATAGCGTACTCCTACAATGAGCAGTTCTTC.

The CDR3 DNA reads as TGTGCCAGCAGCTTAGTGTCAATAAGACTAGCAAAAATCTACGAGCAGTACTTC. As protein: CASSLVSIRLAKIYEQYF. The chain uses TRBV7-2 and TRBJ2-7; 7 nucleotides line up with TRBD2. The germline gives CDR1 SGHTA, CDR2 FQGNSA. This CDR3 has 18 amino acids. Trimming cost V 1 base and J 3 bases; bases outside gene matches: 15.

The chain links TRBV6-5 to TRBJ2-7, with 7 positions matching TRBD2. The CDR3 spans 16 residues. With V trimmed by 0 bases and J by 12 bases, 17 bases remained unmatched. Germline CDR1 MNHEY, CDR2 SVGAGI. In DNA, the CDR3 is TGTGCCAGCAGTTACTCGATCCATGGGGGAGGGCCCGCCTGGTACTTC. Protein product: CASSYSIHGGGPAWYF.

The CDR3 is CASSILLTSGTDTQYF. CDR3 nucleotide sequence: TGTGCCAGTAGTATCCTCCTGACTAGCGGGACAGATACGCAGTATTTT. The chain couples TRBV19 to TRBJ2-3; 10 nucleotides agree with TRBD2. The J segment lost 3 bases and the V segment lost 3 bases, leaving 6 bases of the junction unmatched. This CDR3 is 16 amino acids long. Germline CDR1 and CDR2: LNHDA and SQIVND (reference sequence).

The gene calls are TRBV5-5 and TRBJ1-1, with D possibly TRBD1 on 5 matching bases. The germline V and J ends were trimmed by 0 bases and 1 base, with 7 bases remaining between them. Germline values: CDR1 SGHKS, CDR2 YYEKEE (reference sequence). The CDR3 has 14 amino acids. The CDR3 reads CASSLVGTNTEAFF. In nucleotides, the CDR3 is TGTGCCAGCAGCTTGGTAGGGACGAACACTGAAGCTTTCTTT. Combining the CDR3 with reference TRBV5-5 and TRBJ1-1 gives the whole variable domain DAGVTQSPTHLIKTRGQQVTLRCSPISGHKSVSWYQQVLGQGPQFIFQYYEKEERGRGNFPDRFSARQFPNYSSELNVNALLLGDSALYLCASSLVGTNTEAFFGQGTRLTVV.

The chain is built from TRBV9 and TRBJ2-1, with D tentatively TRBD1 or TRBD2 (6 bases each). The CDR3 loop spans 18 amino acids. Germline loops: CDR1 SGDLS, CDR2 YYNGEE. Trimming left V 1 base short and J 5 bases short, with 22 bases between. CDR3 sequence reads: CASSVLGIQGGLDNEQFF. CDR3 nucleotide sequence: TGTGCCAGCAGCGTACTTGGGATTCAAGGGGGGTTGGACAATGAGCAGTTCTTC. Complete variable domain (other parts from reference TRBV9 and TRBJ2-1): DSGVTQTPKHLITATGQRVTLRCSPRSGDLSVYWYQQSLDQGLQFLIQYYNGEERAKGNILERFSAQQFPDLHSELNLSSLELGDSALYFCASSVLGIQGGLDNEQFFGPGTRLTVL.

This chain links TRBV7-9 with TRBJ1-1; D unclear. V was cut by 3 bases and J by 4 bases, with 6 bases left in between. This CDR3 spans 12 amino acids. The V gene's germline CDR1 is SEHNR and CDR2 FQNEAQ (reference sequence). The CDR3 protein is CASSFWSTEAFF. The CDR3 DNA is TGTGCCAGCAGCTTTTGGTCCACTGAAGCTTTCTTT.

The J gene is TRBJ2-5, the V gene TRBV7-6; D may be TRBD2 (6 bases). The V end lost 5 bases, the J end lost 1 base, and 14 bases lay between the germline ends. The CDR3 consists of 15 residues. Per the germline V gene, CDR1 is SGHVS and CDR2 is FNYEAQ. CDR3 sequence (DNA): TGTGCCAGCAGCCGGGACTCCTACGGCCAAGAGACCCAGTACTTC. Its translation is CASSRDSYGQETQYF.

The chain couples TRBV5-8 to TRBJ2-3; 7 bases map to TRBD1. This CDR3 is 15 amino acids long. V dropped 4 bases and J dropped 0; count of bases not matched to a gene: 5. Germline V gives CDR1 SGHTS, CDR2 YDEGEE. CDR3 sequence reads: CASSRGQTSTDTQYF. CDR3 DNA: TGTGCCAGCAGCCGGGGACAGACTAGCACAGATACGCAGTATTTT.

The chain combines TRBV4-2 with TRBJ2-7, with D perhaps TRBD1 or TRBD2 (5 bases each). This CDR3 is built from 14 residues. Per the germline V gene, CDR1 is LGHNA and CDR2 is YNFKEQ. Trimming shortened V by 4 bases and J by 5 bases, and 15 bases separated the two germline ends. The CDR3 spells CASSRLGASHEQYF. The CDR3 region has the DNA TGTGCCAGCAGCCGCCTCGGGGCCAGCCACGAGCAGTACTTC.

The chain is built from TRBV7-6 and TRBJ2-3; 8 positions match TRBD2. J was trimmed by 7 bases and V by 1 base; bases with no gene match: 7. Germline-derived CDR1 and CDR2 are SGHVS and FNYEAQ. The CDR3 is 15 residues long. The chain's CDR3 is CASSLGGRNLNTQYF. For the CDR3, the DNA is TGTGCCAGCAGCTTAGGCGGGAGGAATCTGAATACGCAGTATTTT.

The V gene is TRBV27, the J gene TRBJ2-5, with D unresolved. The J call could be wrong; TRBJ2-7 is a better fit for the DNA end. CDR1 is MNHEY, CDR2 SMNVEV, per germline (reference sequence). The CDR3 runs to 13 residues. The CDR3 bases are TGTGCCAGCAGTCCCCTTAGCTCCTACGAGCAGTACTTC. It encodes CASSPLSSYEQYF.

The chain recombines TRBV14 with TRBJ2-5; 12 bases fit TRBD2. With V trimmed by 4 bases and J by 4 bases, 7 bases remained unmatched. CDR1 SGHDN and CDR2 FVKESK come from the germline V gene. The CDR3 is 16 amino acids. CDR3 protein: CASSRMTSGSGETQYF. CDR3 DNA: TGTGCCAGCAGCCGCATGACTAGCGGGAGCGGAGAGACCCAGTACTTC. Based on the CDR3 plus reference TRBV14 and TRBJ2-5, the full variable domain is EAGVTQFPSHSVIEKGQTVTLRCDPISGHDNLYWYRRVMGKEIKFLLHFVKESKQDESGMPNNRFLAERTGGTYSTLKVQPAELEDSGVYFCASSRMTSGSGETQYFGPGTRLLVL.

The chain combines TRBV9 with TRBJ2-7, with TRBD2 matching 7 bases. V shed 1 base and J 3 bases; nucleotides not matched to a gene: 4. Looked up from germline, CDR1 is SGDLS and CDR2 is YYNGEE. The CDR3 contains 14 residues. The DNA of the CDR3 is TGTGCCAGCAGCGTAAGTTCGGGGGGCTACGAGCAGTACTTC. It yields the protein CASSVSSGGYEQYF.

V and J are TRBV29-1 and TRBJ2-7, with D possibly matching TRBD2 (6 bases). The V gene's germline CDR1 is SQVTM and CDR2 ANQGSEA. Trimming cost V 2 bases and J 0 bases, with 14 bases left between them. The CDR3 contains 15 residues. The CDR3 reads CSVELRDSSSYEQYF. CDR3 nucleotides: TGCAGCGTTGAATTACGGGACTCGAGCTCCTACGAGCAGTACTTC.

This clone was observed a single time. The chain employs TRBV4-3 and TRBJ1-2; D is unclear. Trimming took off 0 bases at V and 5 bases at J, with 16 bases between the two ends. The germline V gene encodes CDR1 LGHNA and CDR2 YSLEER. CDR3 size: 16 residues. The DNA of the CDR3 is TGCGCCAGCAGCCAAGATTACGGATCACAAATTTATGGCTACACCTTC. This encodes CASSQDYGSQIYGYTF.

V and J are TRBV28 and TRBJ2-5, with 7 bases matching TRBD2. The V gene's germline CDR1 is MDHEN and CDR2 SYDVKM. The CDR3 runs to 14 residues. The J segment lost 4 bases and the V segment lost 2 bases, leaving 4 bases of the junction unmatched. As DNA, the CDR3 is TGTGCCAGCAGTTTAAGTGGGGGGGGAGAGACCCAGTACTTC. Its translation: CASSLSGGGETQYF.